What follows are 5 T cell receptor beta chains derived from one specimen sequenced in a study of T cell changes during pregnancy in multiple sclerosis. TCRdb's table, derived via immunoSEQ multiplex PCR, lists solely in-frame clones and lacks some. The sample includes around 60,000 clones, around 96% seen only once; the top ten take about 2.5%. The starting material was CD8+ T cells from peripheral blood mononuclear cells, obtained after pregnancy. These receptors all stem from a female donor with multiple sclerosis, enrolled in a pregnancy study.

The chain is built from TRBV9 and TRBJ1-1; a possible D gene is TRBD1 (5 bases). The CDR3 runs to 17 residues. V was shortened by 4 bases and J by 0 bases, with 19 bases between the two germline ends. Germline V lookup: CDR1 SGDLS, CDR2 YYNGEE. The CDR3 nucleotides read TGTGCCAGCAGCCCACCGGGGCAGGGAGGGGTGAACACTGAAGCTTTCTTT. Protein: CASSPPGQGGVNTEAFF.

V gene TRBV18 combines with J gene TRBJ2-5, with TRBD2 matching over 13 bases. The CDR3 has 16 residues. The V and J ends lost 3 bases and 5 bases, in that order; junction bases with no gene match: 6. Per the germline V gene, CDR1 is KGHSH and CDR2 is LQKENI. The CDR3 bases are TGTGCCAGCTCACCTAGGACTAGCGGGAGCGTCGAGACCCAGTACTTC. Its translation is CASSPRTSGSVETQYF.

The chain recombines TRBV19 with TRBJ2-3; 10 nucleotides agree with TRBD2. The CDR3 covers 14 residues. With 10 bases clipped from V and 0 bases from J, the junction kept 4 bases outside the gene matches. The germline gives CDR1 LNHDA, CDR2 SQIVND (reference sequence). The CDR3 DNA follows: TGTGCCACCAAGACTAGCGGGAGCACAGATACGCAGTATTTT. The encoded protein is CATKTSGSTDTQYF.

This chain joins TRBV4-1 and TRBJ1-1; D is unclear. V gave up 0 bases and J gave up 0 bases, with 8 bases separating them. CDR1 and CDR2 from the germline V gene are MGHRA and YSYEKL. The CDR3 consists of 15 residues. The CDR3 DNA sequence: TGCGCCAGCAGCCAAGAGGCCCAGGTGAACACTGAAGCTTTCTTT. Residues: CASSQEAQVNTEAFF.

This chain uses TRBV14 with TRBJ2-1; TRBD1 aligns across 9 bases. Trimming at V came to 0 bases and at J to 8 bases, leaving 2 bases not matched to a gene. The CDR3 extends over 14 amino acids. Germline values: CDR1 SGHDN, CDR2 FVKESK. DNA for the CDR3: TGTGCCAGCAGCCAAGAGGACAGGGGCTATGAGCAGTTCTTC. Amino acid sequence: CASSQEDRGYEQFF.